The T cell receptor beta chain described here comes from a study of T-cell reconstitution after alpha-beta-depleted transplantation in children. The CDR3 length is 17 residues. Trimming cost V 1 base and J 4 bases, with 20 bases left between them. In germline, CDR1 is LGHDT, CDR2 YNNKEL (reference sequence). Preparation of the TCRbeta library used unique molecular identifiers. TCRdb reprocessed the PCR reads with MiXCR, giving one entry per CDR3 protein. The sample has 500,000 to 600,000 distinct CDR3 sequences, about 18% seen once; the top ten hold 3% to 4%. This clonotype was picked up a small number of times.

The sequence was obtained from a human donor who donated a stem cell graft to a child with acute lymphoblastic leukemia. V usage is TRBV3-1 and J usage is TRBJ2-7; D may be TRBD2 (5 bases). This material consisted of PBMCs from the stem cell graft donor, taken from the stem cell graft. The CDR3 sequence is CASSQVRDQAESYEQYF. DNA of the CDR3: TGTGCCAGCAGCCAAGTCCGGGATCAAGCGGAGTCTTACGAGCAGTACTTC.